These T cell receptor beta chains were read from a single sample in a study of T cells in narcolepsy. The table came from immunoSEQ multiplex PCR; TCRdb's copy has only in-frame clones and leaves some out. The sample contains 30,000 to 35,000 clones, around 80% of which appear only once. What was sequenced was memory (CD45RA-) CD4+ T cells from blood. These receptors all come from a human donor in good health. Each CDR3 is given with its conserved first and last residue. Each record gives: J gene, clone size, D gene, V gene, CDR3 protein, CDR3 DNA. The D gene is left open where the match is weak. Size is stated for part of the rows, as once, few or many counts, or as a class when the clone is expanded.

TRBJ2-5 | . | TRBD1 | TRBV5-1 | CASSPAGGTQYF | TGCGCCAGCAGCCCGGCAGGGGGGACCCAGTACTTC
TRBJ2-4 | . | TRBD1 | TRBV6-5 | CASSPGQAGKNIQYF | TGTGCCAGCAGTCCTGGACAGGCAGGCAAAAACATTCAGTACTTC
TRBJ2-5 | . | . | TRBV7-9 | CASSLVIQETQYF | TGTGCCAGCAGCTTAGTGATTCAAGAGACCCAGTACTTC
TRBJ2-2 | . | . | TRBV11-2 | CASSLQLDTGELFF | TGTGCCAGCAGCTTACAACTTGACACCGGGGAGCTGTTTTTT
TRBJ2-3 | . | . | TRBV10-3 | CAISESSPGTDTQYF | TGTGCCATCAGTGAGTCGTCCCCCGGGACAGATACGCAGTATTTT
TRBJ1-4 | . | . | TRBV19 | CASSISRLLGQNEKLFF | TGTGCCAGTAGTATTTCGCGTTTGCTCGGACAGAATGAAAAACTGTTTTTT
TRBJ1-4 | . | . | TRBV19 | CASSAGLATNEKLFF | TGTGCCAGTAGTGCAGGACTGGCAACTAATGAAAAACTGTTTTTT
TRBJ2-1 | few | . | TRBV6-5 | CASTTGGLGYNEQFF | TGTGCCAGCACCACGGGGGGCCTCGGGTACAATGAGCAGTTCTTC
TRBJ1-5 | . | . | TRBV7-2 | CASSSPNQPQHF | TGTGCCAGCAGCTCCCCCAATCAGCCCCAGCATTTT
TRBJ2-1 | . | TRBD2 | TRBV7-2 | CASSASGGARNEQFF | TGTGCCAGCAGCGCTAGCGGGGGGGCGAGGAATGAGCAGTTCTTC
TRBJ1-6 | . | . | TRBV6-1 | CASSEVRSTNSPLHF | TGTGCCAGCAGTGAAGTTCGGTCAACAAATTCACCCCTCCACTTT
TRBJ2-7 | . | . | TRBV6-5 | CASTHQGRVYEQYF | TGTGCCAGCACTCACCAGGGGCGGGTCTACGAGCAGTACTTC
TRBJ2-7 | . | TRBD1 | TRBV7-3 | CASSPGTGGEQYF | TGTGCCAGCAGCCCAGGGACAGGGGGCGAGCAGTACTTC
TRBJ1-1 | once | TRBD1 | TRBV19 | CASSVTGVNTEAFF | TGTGCCAGTAGTGTGACAGGGGTGAACACTGAAGCTTTCTTT
TRBJ2-7 | . | . | TRBV7-9 | CASSPTRTGDEQYF | TGTGCCAGCAGCCCGACCCGGACGGGGGATGAGCAGTACTTC
TRBJ2-5 | few | . | TRBV5-1 | CASSLASEETQYF | TGCGCCAGCAGCTTGGCCTCCGAAGAGACCCAGTACTTC
TRBJ1-5 | . | . | TRBV5-1 | CASSLTGKSNQPQHF | TGCGCCAGCAGCTTGACAGGAAAGTCTAATCAGCCCCAGCATTTT
TRBJ2-7 | . | . | TRBV5-1 | CASSLGQGDEQYF | TGCGCCAGCAGCTTAGGGCAGGGTGACGAGCAGTACTTC
TRBJ1-4 | . | TRBD1 | TRBV14 | CASSPPPGTGSEKLFF | TGTGCCAGCAGCCCTCCCCCCGGGACAGGGTCGGAAAAACTGTTTTTT
TRBJ2-2 | few | TRBD2 | TRBV7-8 | CASSLGLAGGRNTGELFF | TGTGCCAGCAGCTTAGGACTAGCGGGGGGTAGGAACACCGGGGAGCTGTTTTTT
TRBJ2-1 | . | TRBD2 | TRBV7-2 | CASNSPASGHNNEQFF | TGTGCCAGCAACTCGCCGGCTAGCGGGCACAACAATGAGCAGTTCTTC
TRBJ1-2 | . | . | TRBV5-1 | CASSLEGAVNYGYTF | TGCGCCAGCAGCTTGGAAGGGGCAGTTAACTATGGCTACACCTTC
TRBJ1-3 | . | . | TRBV5-1 | CASSRDGHSGNTIYF | TGCGCCAGCAGCCGGGACGGCCACTCTGGAAACACCATATATTTT
TRBJ2-7 | . | . | TRBV6-6 | CASSYSDYNEQYF | TGTGCCAGCAGTTACTCCGACTATAACGAGCAGTACTTC